The T cell receptor (beta chain) described here comes from a study of blood T cell repertoires in COVID-19. TCRdb keeps only in-frame clones here, not all; method: immunoSEQ multiplex PCR. The profile shows some 200,000 clones, roughly nine tenths of them singletons. There are 11 residues in the CDR3. Trimming took 6 bases from V and 14 from J; bases not matched to a gene: 5. This TCR derives from an older man with acute or convalescent COVID-19. The specimen was peripheral blood. The chain couples TRBV12-3 or TRBV12-4 to TRBJ1-4; TRBD1 matches at 8 bases. The DNA for the CDR3 is TGTGCCAGCAGCATACAGGGGGTCCTGTTTTTT. This translates into CASSIQGVLFF.